This T cell receptor beta chain comes out of a study of blood T cell repertoires in COVID-19. Study-wide background: Italy, Spain and the United States were the sources of the convalescent and acute COVID-19 samples. Sample material is recorded as cDNA or gDNA derived from T cells, B-cell-depleted T cells, or PBMCs.

Authors' processing steps: Amplification of reference gene primers provided the estimated nucleated cell counts. The data were produced by immunoSEQ multiplex PCR, yet TCRdb's version contains in-frame clones alone and is incomplete. From that table come the V and J calls and clone size; the DNA was used to work out D and trimming. Of nearly 70,000 clones in the sample, approximately 90% are singletons; the top ten hold 6% to 7%. V lost 3 bases to trimming and J lost 10 bases; unmatched junction nucleotides: 8. This CDR3 comprises 13 residues. The germline gives CDR1 SGHAT, CDR2 FQNNGV. This TCR was sampled from a woman aged 70-85 years with acute or convalescent COVID-19. The chain recombines TRBV11-2 with TRBJ1-1; 7 bases are a match to TRBD1. The sample was peripheral blood. The CDR3 DNA reads TGTGCCAGCAGCTTTCAAGGGGGCAGTGGAGCTTTCTTT. Amino acid sequence: CASSFQGGSGAFF.